This T cell receptor (beta chain) is drawn from a study of T cell responses to AZD1222 COVID-19 vaccine. Per the germline V gene, CDR1 is ENHRY and CDR2 is SYGVKD. With 5 bases clipped from V and 2 bases from J, the junction kept 10 bases outside the gene matches. This CDR3 region has 16 residues. Combined were second doses at about 4 or about 12 weeks. Data came from immunoSEQ multiplex PCR; TCRdb stores just in-frame clones and leaves some out. The table has under 150,000 clones, roughly 92% seen once; the top ten hold about 1.1%. Turning to this clone: The antigen remains unidentified.

General study findings and limits: Repertoire sampling occurred only after the peak T cell response. Most donors were white British, females outnumbered males, and clonal diversity was possibly underestimated. Variant regions that are unmutated are reportedly the target of nearly half of spike-specific TCRs.

The receptor was derived from an adult who received the AZD1222 COVID-19 vaccine. The specimen was peripheral blood, collected 28 days after the second AZD1222 dose. The V and J genes are TRBV10-3 and TRBJ2-7, with 9 bases lining up with TRBD1. In nucleotides, the CDR3 is TGTGCCATCAGTCAAAAACCGGGACAGGGACCCTACGAGCAGTACTTC. Protein product: CAISQKPGQGPYEQYF.